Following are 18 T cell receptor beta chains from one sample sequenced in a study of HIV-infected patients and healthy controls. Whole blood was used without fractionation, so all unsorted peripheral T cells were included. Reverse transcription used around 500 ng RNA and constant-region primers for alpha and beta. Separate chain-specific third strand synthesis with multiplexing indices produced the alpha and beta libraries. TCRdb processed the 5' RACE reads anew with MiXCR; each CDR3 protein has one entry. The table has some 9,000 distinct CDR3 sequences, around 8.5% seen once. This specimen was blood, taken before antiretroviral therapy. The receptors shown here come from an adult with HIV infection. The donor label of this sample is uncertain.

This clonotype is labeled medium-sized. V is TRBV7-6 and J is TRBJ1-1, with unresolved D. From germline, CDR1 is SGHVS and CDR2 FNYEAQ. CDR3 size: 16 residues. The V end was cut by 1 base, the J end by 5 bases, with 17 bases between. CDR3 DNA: TGTGCCAGCAGCTTAGAATCCCATCCTGGAACAACTGAAGCTTTCTTT. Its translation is CASSLESHPGTTEAFF.

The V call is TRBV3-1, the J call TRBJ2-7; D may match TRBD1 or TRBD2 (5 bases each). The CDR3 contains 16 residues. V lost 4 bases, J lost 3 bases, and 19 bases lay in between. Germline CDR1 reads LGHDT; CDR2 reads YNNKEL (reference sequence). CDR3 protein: CASSPRAGSVVYEQYF. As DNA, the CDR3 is TGTGCCAGCAGCCCCCGTGCAGGGAGTGTGGTCTACGAGCAGTACTTC.

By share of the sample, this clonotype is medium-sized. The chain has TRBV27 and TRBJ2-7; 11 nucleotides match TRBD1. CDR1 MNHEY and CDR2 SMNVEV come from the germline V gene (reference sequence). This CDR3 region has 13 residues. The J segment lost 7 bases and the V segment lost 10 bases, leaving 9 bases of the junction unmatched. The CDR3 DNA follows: TGTGCCACTTCGGACAGGGGGCGGGAAGAGCAGTACTTC. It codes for CATSDRGREEQYF.

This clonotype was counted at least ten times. The chain's CDR3 is CAISESRGLPNTEAFF. CDR3 in DNA: TGTGCCATCAGTGAGTCCAGGGGACTTCCAAACACTGAAGCTTTCTTT. The chain couples TRBV10-3 to TRBJ1-1; D perhaps matches TRBD1 (6 bases). The CDR3 extends over 16 amino acids. Germline assignment: CDR1 ENHRY and CDR2 SYGVKD. Trimming stripped 0 bases from V and 2 bases from J, with 13 bases between.

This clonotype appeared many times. The CDR3 sequence: CASRLAGEEDTQYF. CDR3 sequence (DNA): TGTGCCAGCAGACTAGCGGGAGAGGAAGATACGCAGTATTTT. This rearrangement joins TRBV6-1 to TRBJ2-3, with 11 bases matching TRBD2. The J segment lost 5 bases and the V segment lost 6 bases, leaving 4 bases of the junction unmatched. Germline CDR1 is MNHNS and CDR2 is SASEGT. This CDR3 comprises 14 residues.

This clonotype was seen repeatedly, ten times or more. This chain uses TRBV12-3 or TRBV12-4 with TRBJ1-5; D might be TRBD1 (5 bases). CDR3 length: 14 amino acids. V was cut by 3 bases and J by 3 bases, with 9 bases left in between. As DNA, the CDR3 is TGTGCCAGCAGTTTGGGCAGGGTCAATCAGCCCCAGCATTTT. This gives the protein CASSLGRVNQPQHF.

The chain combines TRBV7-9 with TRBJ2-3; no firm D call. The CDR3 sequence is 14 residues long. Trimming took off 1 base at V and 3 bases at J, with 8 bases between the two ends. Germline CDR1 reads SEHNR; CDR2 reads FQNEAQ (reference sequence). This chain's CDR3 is CASSLEVRTDTQYF. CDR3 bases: TGTGCCAGCAGCTTAGAAGTAAGAACAGATACGCAGTATTTT.

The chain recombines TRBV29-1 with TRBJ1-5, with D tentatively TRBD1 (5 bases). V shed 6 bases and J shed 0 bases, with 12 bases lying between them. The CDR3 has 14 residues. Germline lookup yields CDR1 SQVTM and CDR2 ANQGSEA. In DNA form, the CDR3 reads TGCAGCGTCCAAGACAGAAATAGCAATCAGCCCCAGCATTTT. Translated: CSVQDRNSNQPQHF.

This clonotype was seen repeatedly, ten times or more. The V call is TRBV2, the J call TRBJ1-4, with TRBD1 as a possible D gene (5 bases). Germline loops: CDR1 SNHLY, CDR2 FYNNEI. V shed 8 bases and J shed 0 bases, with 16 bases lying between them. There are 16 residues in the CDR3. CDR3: CASHRQGSATNEKLFF. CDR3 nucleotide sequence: TGTGCCAGCCACCGCCAGGGATCCGCAACTAATGAAAAACTGTTTTTT.

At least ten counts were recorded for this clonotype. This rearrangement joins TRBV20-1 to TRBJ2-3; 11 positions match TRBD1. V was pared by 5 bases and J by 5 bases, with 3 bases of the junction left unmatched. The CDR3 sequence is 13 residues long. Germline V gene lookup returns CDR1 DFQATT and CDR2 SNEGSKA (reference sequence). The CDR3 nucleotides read TGCAGTGCTCGGACAGGGGGCAGAGATACGCAGTATTTT. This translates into CSARTGGRDTQYF.

CDR3 in amino acids: CSVEGPTGQGRDIQYF. The CDR3 DNA is TGCAGCGTTGAAGGTCCTACAGGACAGGGACGTGACATTCAGTACTTC. The chain recombines TRBV29-1 with TRBJ2-4; 8 positions match TRBD1. CDR1 and CDR2 from the germline V gene are SQVTM and ANQGSEA. The CDR3 loop spans 16 amino acids. J lost 8 bases, V lost 1 base, and 13 bases had no gene match. Complete variable domain (other parts from reference TRBV29-1 and TRBJ2-4): SAVISQKPSRDICQRGTSLTIQCQVDSQVTMMFWYRQQPGQSLTLIATANQGSEATYESGFVIDKFPISRPNLTFSTLTVSNMSPEDSSIYLCSVEGPTGQGRDIQYFGAGTRLSVL.

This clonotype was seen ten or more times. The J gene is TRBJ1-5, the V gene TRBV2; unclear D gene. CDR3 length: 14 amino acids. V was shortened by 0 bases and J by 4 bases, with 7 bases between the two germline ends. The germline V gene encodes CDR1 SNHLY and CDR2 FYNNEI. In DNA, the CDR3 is TGTGCCAGCAGTGAAGCGCGCCGTAATCAGCCCCAGCATTTT. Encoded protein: CASSEARRNQPQHF.

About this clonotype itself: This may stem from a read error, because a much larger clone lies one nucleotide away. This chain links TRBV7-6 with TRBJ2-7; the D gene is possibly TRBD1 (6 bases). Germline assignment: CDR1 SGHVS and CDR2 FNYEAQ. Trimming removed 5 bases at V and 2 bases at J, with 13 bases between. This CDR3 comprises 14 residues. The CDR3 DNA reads TGTGCCAGCAGCCCCCGACAGGACGCCTACGAGCAGTACTTC. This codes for CASSPRQDAYEQYF. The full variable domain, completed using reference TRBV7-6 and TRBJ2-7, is GAGVSQSPRYKVTKRGQDVALRCDPISGHVSLYWYRQALGQGPEFLTYFNYEAQQDKSGLPNDRFSAERPEGSISTLTIQRTEQRDSAMYRCASSPRQDAYEQYFGPGTRLTVT.

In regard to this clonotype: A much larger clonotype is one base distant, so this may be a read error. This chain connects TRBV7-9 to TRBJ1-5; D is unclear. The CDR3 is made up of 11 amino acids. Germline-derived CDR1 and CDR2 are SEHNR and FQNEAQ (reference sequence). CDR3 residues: CASSRNQTQHF. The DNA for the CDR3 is TGTGCCAGCAGCAGGAATCAGACCCAGCATTTT.

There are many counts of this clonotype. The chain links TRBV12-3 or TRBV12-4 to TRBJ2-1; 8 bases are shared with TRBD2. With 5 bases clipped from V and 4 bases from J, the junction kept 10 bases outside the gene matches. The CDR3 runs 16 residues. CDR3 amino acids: CASSPVMGGGYNEQFF. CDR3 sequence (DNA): TGTGCCAGCAGTCCTGTGATGGGCGGGGGGTACAATGAGCAGTTCTTC.

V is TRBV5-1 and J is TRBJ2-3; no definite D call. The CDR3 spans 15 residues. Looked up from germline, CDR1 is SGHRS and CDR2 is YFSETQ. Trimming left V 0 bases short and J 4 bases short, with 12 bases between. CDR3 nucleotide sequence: TGCGCCAGCAGCTTGGAGGGCAGGCAGGCAGATACGCAGTATTTT. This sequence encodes CASSLEGRQADTQYF.

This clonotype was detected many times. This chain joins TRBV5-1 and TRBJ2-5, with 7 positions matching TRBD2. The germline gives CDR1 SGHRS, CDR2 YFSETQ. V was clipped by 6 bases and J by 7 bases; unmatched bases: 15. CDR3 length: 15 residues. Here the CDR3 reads CASTTPRDYPGTQYF. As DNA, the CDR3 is TGCGCCAGCACAACGCCCCGGGACTACCCGGGGACCCAGTACTTC.

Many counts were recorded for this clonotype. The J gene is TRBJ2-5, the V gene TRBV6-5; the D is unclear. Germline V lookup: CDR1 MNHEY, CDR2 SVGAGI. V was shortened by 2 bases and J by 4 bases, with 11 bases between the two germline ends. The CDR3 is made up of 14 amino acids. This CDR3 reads CASSYLHRGETQYF. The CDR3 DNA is TGTGCCAGCAGTTACCTTCATCGAGGAGAGACCCAGTACTTC.